Listed here are 13 T cell receptor beta chains from one sample, sequenced in a study of cytomegalovirus exposure and HLA in healthy donors. Sequenced by immunoSEQ multiplex PCR; TCRdb stores in-frame clones only, minus some. This table holds roughly 200,000 clones, more than 75% found once. The sequenced material came from PBMCs. The receptors originated from a man aged 30 to 39 in good health and CMV-seropositive.

A few counts support this clone. The sample contains more than one DNA sequence encoding this CDR3. The chain carries TRBV9 and TRBJ2-1; TRBD2 matches at 15 bases. The ends lost 4 bases at V and 0 bases at J; junction bases unmatched: 5. CDR3 size: 18 residues. Looked up from germline, CDR1 is SGDLS and CDR2 is YYNGEE. The CDR3 DNA reads TGTGCCAGCAGCCGGGGACTAGCGGGGGGCCTCTCCTACAATGAGCAGTTCTTC. Its translation: CASSRGLAGGLSYNEQFF.

The chain employs TRBV7-2 and TRBJ2-7; TRBD1 aligns across 8 bases. V was clipped by 6 bases and J by 2 bases; unmatched bases: 3. This CDR3 has 13 amino acids. Germline-derived CDR1 and CDR2 are SGHTA and FQGNSA. CDR3 in amino acids: CASSKQGAYEQYF. In DNA form, the CDR3 reads TGTGCCAGCAGTAAACAGGGGGCCTACGAGCAGTACTTC. The entire variable domain, with the rest obtained from reference TRBV7-2 and TRBJ2-7, is as follows: GAGVSQSPSNKVTEKGKDVELRCDPISGHTALYWYRQSLGQGLEFLIYFQGNSAPDKSGLPSDRFSAERTGGSVSTLTIQRTQQEDSAVYLCASSKQGAYEQYFGPGTRLTVT.

The V and J genes are TRBV5-1 and TRBJ2-2; weak D call: TRBD2 (6 bases). This CDR3 has 15 residues. V was trimmed by 4 bases and J by 5 bases, leaving 15 bases between them. Per germline, CDR1 SGHRS and CDR2 YFSETQ. The CDR3 nucleotides are TGCGCCAGCAGCCTGTCCCCCCGGGAGACCGGGGAGCTGTTTTTT. Encoded protein: CASSLSPRETGELFF.

The chain carries TRBV27 and TRBJ1-1, with 8 bases matching TRBD1. The germline CDR1 and CDR2 sequences are MNHEY and SMNVEV (reference sequence). The V gene end was trimmed by 6 bases and the J gene end by 6 bases; junction bases not matched to a gene: 3. CDR3 length: 12 residues. CDR3 nucleotide sequence: TGTGCCAGCAGGCAGGGGGCCTCTGAAGCTTTCTTT. This translates into CASRQGASEAFF.

CDR3 amino acids: CASSDRGPNYGYTF. For the CDR3, the DNA is TGTGCCAGCAGCGACAGGGGACCTAACTATGGCTACACCTTC. The chain employs TRBV6-1 and TRBJ1-2; 8 bases align to TRBD1. The ends lost 6 bases at V and 0 bases at J; junction bases unmatched: 3. The CDR3 covers 14 residues. CDR1 is MNHNS, CDR2 SASEGT, per germline.

This sequence joins TRBV30 and TRBJ1-6; D is unresolved. The ends were cut back, 0 bases at V and 4 bases at J, with 7 bases in the middle. This CDR3 comprises 14 residues. CDR1 is GTSNPN, CDR2 SVGIG, per germline (reference sequence). CDR3: CAWSVHEYNSPLHF. The CDR3 DNA sequence: TGTGCCTGGAGTGTACACGAATATAATTCACCCCTCCACTTT.

V and J are TRBV6-5 and TRBJ2-1; the D gene is possibly TRBD2 (6 bases). Germline CDR1 reads MNHEY; CDR2 reads SVGAGI. Trimming removed 6 bases from V and 10 bases from J, with 13 bases in between. The CDR3 runs to 12 residues. CDR3 protein: CASRTAGGEQFF. For the CDR3, the DNA is TGTGCCAGCAGAACAGCGGGTGGGGAGCAGTTCTTC.

V and J are TRBV5-6 and TRBJ2-7, with D tentatively TRBD2 (6 bases). Trimming cost V 6 bases and J 2 bases, with 15 bases left between them. Germline V gene sequence: CDR1 SGHDT, CDR2 YYEEEE. CDR3 size: 14 residues. CDR3: CASNPLTRPYEQYF. The CDR3 DNA reads as TGTGCCAGCAACCCATTGACTAGACCCTACGAGCAGTACTTC. Using reference TRBV5-6 and TRBJ2-7 for the parts outside the CDR3, the full variable domain is DAGVTQSPTHLIKTRGQQVTLRCSPKSGHDTVSWYQQALGQGPQFIFQYYEEEERQRGNFPDRFSGHQFPNYSSELNVNALLLGDSALYLCASNPLTRPYEQYFGPGTRLTVT.

The V and J genes are TRBV7-9 and TRBJ1-5; the D gene is possibly TRBD1 (6 bases). CDR3 length: 16 amino acids. CDR1 is SEHNR and CDR2 is FQNEAQ in the germline V gene (reference sequence). The ends were cut back, 4 bases at V and 0 bases at J, with 13 bases in the middle. DNA of the CDR3: TGTGCCAGCAGCTGGGGGTTGGGGGCTAGCAATCAGCCCCAGCATTTT. This sequence encodes CASSWGLGASNQPQHF. Complete variable domain (other parts from reference TRBV7-9 and TRBJ1-5): DTGVSQNPRHKITKRGQNVTFRCDPISEHNRLYWYRQTLGQGPEFLTYFQNEAQLEKSRLLSDRFSAERPKGSFSTLEIQRTEQGDSAMYLCASSWGLGASNQPQHFGDGTRLSIL.

This clone was seen only a few times. The V gene is TRBV20-1, the J gene TRBJ2-7; TRBD2 matches at 9 bases. This CDR3 spans 11 amino acids. The germline CDR1 and CDR2 sequences are DFQATT and SNEGSKA (reference sequence). Trimming removed 4 bases from V and 6 bases from J; junction bases left unmatched: 1. The CDR3 reads CSATAGGEQYF. CDR3 nucleotides: TGCAGTGCTACAGCGGGAGGCGAGCAGTACTTC.

The chain uses TRBV2 and TRBJ2-1, with no clear D. The CDR3 is 8 residues long. Per the germline V gene, CDR1 is SNHLY and CDR2 is FYNNEI. Trimming shortened V by 7 bases and J by 8 bases, and 0 bases separated the two germline ends. The CDR3 loop is CASNEQFF. CDR3 sequence (DNA): TGTGCCAGCAATGAGCAGTTCTTC.

The chain recombines TRBV6-5 with TRBJ2-7; D tentatively fits TRBD1 or TRBD2 (5 bases each). Germline CDR1 is MNHEY and CDR2 is SVGAGI. With 6 bases removed from V and 2 bases from J, the gap between germline ends came to 14 bases. The length of the CDR3 is 14 residues. The CDR3 protein is CASSHRDRPYEQYF. The CDR3 DNA follows: TGTGCCAGCAGCCACCGGGACCGGCCCTACGAGCAGTACTTC.

This chain connects TRBV5-1 to TRBJ2-5, with TRBD2 matching 8 bases. Looked up from germline, CDR1 is SGHRS and CDR2 is YFSETQ. The CDR3 consists of 14 residues. V was clipped by 6 bases and J by 3 bases; unmatched bases: 7. CDR3 nucleotides: TGCGCCAGCATGGGGCGGGAGGCGAAAGAGACCCAGTACTTC. Its protein product is CASMGREAKETQYF.